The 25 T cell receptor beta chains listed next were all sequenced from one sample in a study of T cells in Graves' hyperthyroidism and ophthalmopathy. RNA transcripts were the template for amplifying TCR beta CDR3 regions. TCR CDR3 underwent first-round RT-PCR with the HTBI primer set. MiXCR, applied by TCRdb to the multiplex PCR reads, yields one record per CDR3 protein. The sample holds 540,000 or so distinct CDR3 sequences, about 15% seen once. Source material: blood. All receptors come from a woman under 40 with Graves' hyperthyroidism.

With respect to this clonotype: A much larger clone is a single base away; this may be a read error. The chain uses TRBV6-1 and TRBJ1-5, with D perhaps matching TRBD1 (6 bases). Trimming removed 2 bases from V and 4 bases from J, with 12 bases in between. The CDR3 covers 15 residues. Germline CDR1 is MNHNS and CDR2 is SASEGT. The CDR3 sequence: CASSEMGAANQPQHF. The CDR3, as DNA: TGTGCCAGCAGTGAAATGGGGGCAGCAAATCAGCCCCAGCATTTT.

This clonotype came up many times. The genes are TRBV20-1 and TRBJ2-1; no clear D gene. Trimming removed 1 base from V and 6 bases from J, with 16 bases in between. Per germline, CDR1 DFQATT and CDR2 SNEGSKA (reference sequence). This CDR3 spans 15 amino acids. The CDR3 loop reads CSARGQADSLNEQFF. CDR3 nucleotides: TGCAGTGCTAGAGGCCAGGCCGATTCCCTCAATGAGCAGTTCTTC.

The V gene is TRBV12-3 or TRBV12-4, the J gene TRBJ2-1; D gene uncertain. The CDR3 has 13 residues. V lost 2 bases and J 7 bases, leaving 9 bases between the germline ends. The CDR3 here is CASSLRRTNEQFF. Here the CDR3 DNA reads TGTGCCAGCAGTTTACGTAGAACGAATGAGCAGTTCTTC.

The DNA for the CDR3 is TGCAGTGCGCAACGAGAGGACGGATTCTATGATACGCAGTATTTT. Translated, it gives CSAQREDGFYDTQYF. The chain links TRBV20-1 to TRBJ2-3, with D unresolved. The CDR3 is 15 residues long. Germline V gene lookup returns CDR1 DFQATT and CDR2 SNEGSKA (reference sequence). Trimming took off 6 bases at V and 6 bases at J, with 22 bases between the two ends.

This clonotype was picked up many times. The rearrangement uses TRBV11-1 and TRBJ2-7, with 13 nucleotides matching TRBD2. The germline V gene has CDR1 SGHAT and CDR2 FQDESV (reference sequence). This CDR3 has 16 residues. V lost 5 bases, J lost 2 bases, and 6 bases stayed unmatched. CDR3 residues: CASSKGLAGVAYEQYF. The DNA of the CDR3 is TGTGCCAGCAGCAAAGGACTAGCGGGAGTCGCCTACGAGCAGTACTTC.

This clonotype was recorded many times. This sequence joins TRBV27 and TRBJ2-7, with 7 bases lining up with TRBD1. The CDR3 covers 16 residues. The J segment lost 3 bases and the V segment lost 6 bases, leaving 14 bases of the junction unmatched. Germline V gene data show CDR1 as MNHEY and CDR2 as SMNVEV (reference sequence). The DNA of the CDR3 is TGTGCCAGCAGCCGTGGGACAGCCGGAGGAGGCTACGAGCAGTACTTC. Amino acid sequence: CASSRGTAGGGYEQYF.

The CDR3 DNA sequence: TGTGCCAGCAGCCGCGGAATTAGCGGGAGGCAGTTCTTC. Amino acid sequence: CASSRGISGRQFF. J is TRBJ2-1 and V is TRBV7-8; 9 bases align to TRBD2. V lost 5 bases and J lost 12; bases outside the gene matches: 8. The CDR3 is 13 residues long. Per the germline V gene, CDR1 is SGHVS and CDR2 is FQNEAQ. Together with reference TRBV7-8 and TRBJ2-1, the CDR3 gives the full variable domain: GAGVSQSPRYKVAKRGQDVALRCDPISGHVSLFWYQQALGQGPEFLTYFQNEAQLDKSGLPSDRFFAERPEGSVSTLKIQRTQQEDSAVYLCASSRGISGRQFFGPGTRLTVL.

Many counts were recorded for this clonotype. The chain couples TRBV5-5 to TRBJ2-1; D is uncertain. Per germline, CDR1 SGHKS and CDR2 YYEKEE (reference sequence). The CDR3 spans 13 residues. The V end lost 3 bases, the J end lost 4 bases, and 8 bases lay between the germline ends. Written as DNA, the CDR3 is TGTGCCAGCAGCTGGGTTGGGTACAATGAGCAGTTCTTC. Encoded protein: CASSWVGYNEQFF.

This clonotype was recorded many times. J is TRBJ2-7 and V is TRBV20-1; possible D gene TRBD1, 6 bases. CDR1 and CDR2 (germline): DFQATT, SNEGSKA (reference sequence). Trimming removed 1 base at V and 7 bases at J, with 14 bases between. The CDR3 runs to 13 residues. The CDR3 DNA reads TGCAGTGCTAGAGCGCGTTGGGGGCAGGAGCAGTACTTC. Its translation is CSARARWGQEQYF.

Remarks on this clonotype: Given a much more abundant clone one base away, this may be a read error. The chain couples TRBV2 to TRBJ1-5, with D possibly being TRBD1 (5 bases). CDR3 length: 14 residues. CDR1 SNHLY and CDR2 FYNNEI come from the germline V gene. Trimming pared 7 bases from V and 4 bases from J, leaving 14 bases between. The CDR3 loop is CASKSRGGNQPQHF. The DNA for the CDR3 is TGTGCCAGCAAAAGTAGGGGAGGAAATCAGCCCCAGCATTTT.

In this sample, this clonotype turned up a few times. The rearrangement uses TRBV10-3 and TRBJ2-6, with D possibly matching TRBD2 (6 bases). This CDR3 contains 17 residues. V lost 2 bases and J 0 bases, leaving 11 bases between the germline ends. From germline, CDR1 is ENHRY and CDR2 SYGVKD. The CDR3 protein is CAISEIADSSGANVLTF. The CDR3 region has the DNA TGTGCCATCAGTGAGATAGCGGATAGCTCTGGGGCCAACGTCCTGACTTTC.

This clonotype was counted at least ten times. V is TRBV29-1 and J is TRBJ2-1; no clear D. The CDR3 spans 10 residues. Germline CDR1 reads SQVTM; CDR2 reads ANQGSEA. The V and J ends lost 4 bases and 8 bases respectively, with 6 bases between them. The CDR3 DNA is TGCAGCGTTGGAGGCGATGAGCAGTTCTTC. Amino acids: CSVGGDEQFF.

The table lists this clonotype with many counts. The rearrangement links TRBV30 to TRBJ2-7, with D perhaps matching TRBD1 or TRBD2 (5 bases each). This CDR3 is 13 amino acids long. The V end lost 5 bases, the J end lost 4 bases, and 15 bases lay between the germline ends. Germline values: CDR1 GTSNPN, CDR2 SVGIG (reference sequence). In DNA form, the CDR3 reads TGTGCCTGGCAACCGCAGGGACCTTACGAGCAGTACTTC. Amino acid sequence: CAWQPQGPYEQYF.

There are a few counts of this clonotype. The CDR3 DNA reads as TGTGCCAGCAAGGGAGGGCTCGGGGAGCTGTTTTTT. Translating gives CASKGGLGELFF. This rearrangement joins TRBV27 to TRBJ2-2; 7 bases align to TRBD2. The CDR3 loop spans 12 amino acids. The V gene's germline CDR1 is MNHEY and CDR2 SMNVEV (reference sequence). V dropped 7 bases and J dropped 7; count of bases not matched to a gene: 3.

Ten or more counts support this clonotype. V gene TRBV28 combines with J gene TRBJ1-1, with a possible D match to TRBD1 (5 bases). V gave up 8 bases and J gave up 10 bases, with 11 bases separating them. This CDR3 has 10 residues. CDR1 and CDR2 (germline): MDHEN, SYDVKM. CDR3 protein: CASGLQVAFF. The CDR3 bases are TGTGCCAGCGGACTACAGGTAGCTTTCTTT.

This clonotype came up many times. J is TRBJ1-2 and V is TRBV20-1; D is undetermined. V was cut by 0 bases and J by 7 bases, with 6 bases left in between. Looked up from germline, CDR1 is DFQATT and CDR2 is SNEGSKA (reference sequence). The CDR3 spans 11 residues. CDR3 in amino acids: CSARDLGGYTF. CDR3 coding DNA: TGCAGTGCTAGAGACCTTGGTGGCTACACCTTC.

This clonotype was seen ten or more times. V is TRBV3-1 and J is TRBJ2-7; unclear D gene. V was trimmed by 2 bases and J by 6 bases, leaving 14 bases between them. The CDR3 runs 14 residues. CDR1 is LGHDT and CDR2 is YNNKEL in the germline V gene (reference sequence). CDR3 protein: CASSQRADGSEQYF. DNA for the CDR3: TGTGCCAGCAGCCAACGGGCAGACGGAAGCGAGCAGTACTTC.

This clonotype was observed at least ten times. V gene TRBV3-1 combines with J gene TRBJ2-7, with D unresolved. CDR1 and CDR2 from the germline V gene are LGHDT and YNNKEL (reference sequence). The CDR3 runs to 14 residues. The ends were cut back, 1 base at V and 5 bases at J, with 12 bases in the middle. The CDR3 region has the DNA TGTGCCAGCAGCCAAGGCAAGGCAGGCCACGAGCAGTACTTC. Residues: CASSQGKAGHEQYF.

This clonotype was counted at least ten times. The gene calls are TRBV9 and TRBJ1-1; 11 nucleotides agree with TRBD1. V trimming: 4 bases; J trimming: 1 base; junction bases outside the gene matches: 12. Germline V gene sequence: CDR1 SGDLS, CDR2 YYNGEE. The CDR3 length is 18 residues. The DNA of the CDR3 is TGTGCCAGCAGCCAGAGGACAGGGGGCGTAGGTTCGAACACTGAAGCTTTCTTT. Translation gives CASSQRTGGVGSNTEAFF.

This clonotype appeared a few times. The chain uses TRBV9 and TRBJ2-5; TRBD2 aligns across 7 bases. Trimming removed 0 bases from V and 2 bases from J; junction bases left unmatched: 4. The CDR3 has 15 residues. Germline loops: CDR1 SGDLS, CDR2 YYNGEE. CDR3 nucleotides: TGTGCCAGCAGCGTAGGCGCGGGAGATCAAGAGACCCAGTACTTC. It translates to CASSVGAGDQETQYF.

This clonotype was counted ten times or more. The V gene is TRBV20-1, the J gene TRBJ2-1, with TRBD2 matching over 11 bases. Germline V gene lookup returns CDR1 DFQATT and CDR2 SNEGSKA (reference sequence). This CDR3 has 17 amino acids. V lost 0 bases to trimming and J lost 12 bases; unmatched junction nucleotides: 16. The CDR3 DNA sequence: TGCAGTGCTAGAGATCGGTTAGCGGGAGGGCCATCTCTCGTGCAGTTCTTC. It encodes CSARDRLAGGPSLVQFF.

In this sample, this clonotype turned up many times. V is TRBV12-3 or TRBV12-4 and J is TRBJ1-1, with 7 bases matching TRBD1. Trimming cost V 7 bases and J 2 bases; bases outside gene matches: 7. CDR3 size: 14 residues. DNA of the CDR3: TGTGCCAGCAACAAACAGGGGCCAAACACTGAAGCTTTCTTT. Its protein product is CASNKQGPNTEAFF.

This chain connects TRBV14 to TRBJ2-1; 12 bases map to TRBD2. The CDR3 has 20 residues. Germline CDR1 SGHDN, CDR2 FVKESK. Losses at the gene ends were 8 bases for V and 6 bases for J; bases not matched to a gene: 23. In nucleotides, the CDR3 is TGTGCCAGCGCAGAAGGGGCCAAGGTGATGACTAGCGGGAGAATCAATGAGCAGTTCTTC. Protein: CASAEGAKVMTSGRINEQFF.

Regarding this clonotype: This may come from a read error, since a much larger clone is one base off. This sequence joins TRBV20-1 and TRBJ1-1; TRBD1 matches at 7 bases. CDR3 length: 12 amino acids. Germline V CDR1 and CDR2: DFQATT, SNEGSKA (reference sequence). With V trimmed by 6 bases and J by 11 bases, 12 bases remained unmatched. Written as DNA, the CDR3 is TGCAGTGCAAACCCGGGACAGAGCGCTGCTTTCTTT. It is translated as CSANPGQSAAFF.

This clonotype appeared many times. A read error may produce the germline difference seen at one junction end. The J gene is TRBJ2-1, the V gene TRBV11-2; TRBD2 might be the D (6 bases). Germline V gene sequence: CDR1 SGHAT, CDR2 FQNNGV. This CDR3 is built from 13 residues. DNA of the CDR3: TGTGCCAGCGGCTTCCCAGCGGGTAATGAGCAGTTCTTC. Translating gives CASGFPAGNEQFF. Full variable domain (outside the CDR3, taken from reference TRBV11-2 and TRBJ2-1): EAGVAQSPRYKIIEKRQSVAFWCNPISGHATLYWYQQILGQGPKLLIQFQNNGVVDDSQLPKDRFSAERLKGVDSTLKIQPAKLEDSAVYLCASGFPAGNEQFFGPGTRLTVL.